The following is a T cell receptor beta chain sequence with its context. Its antigen remains unidentified. This entry comes from a study of OX40 agonist ivuxolimab in advanced cancers. Study-level results: Partial responders at 0.1-3.0 mg/kg had among the lowest clonal expansion. Blood T cells, both CD4+ and CD8+, expanded clonally by week 6 at 0.1 to 3.0 mg/kg.

Looked up from germline, CDR1 is MDHEN and CDR2 is SYDVKM. J was trimmed by 0 bases and V by 6 bases; bases with no gene match: 7. The CDR3 runs 16 residues. Generated by immunoSEQ multiplex PCR, the TCRdb table keeps only in-frame clones and is missing some. The repertoire holds about 61,000 clones, with 92% as singletons. Material: CD4+ or CD8+ T cells sorted from blood, obtained in a trial of the OX40 agonist ivuxolimab. The rearrangement joins TRBV28 to TRBJ1-5; 8 bases are a match to TRBD1. The origin of this receptor is an adult with an advanced solid tumor such as melanoma, head and neck, liver or kidney cancer. This chain's CDR3 is CASRRTGYRSNQPQHF. DNA of the CDR3: TGTGCCAGCAGACGGACAGGGTATCGTAGCAATCAGCCCCAGCATTTT.